A single sample gave rise to the 4 T cell receptor beta chains below, sequenced in a study of tumour-infiltrating T cells in Burkitt lymphoma. Data came from immunoSEQ multiplex PCR; TCRdb stores just in-frame clones and leaves some out. This sample has over 100 clones, with roughly 90% found just once. Specimen: tumor tissue. The origin of the receptors is a human donor with diffuse large B-cell lymphoma.

The genes are TRBV29-1 and TRBJ2-2; D remains ambiguous. The germline V gene encodes CDR1 SQVTM and CDR2 ANQGSEA. There are 12 residues in the CDR3. V was trimmed by 7 bases and J by 6 bases, leaving 12 bases between them. The CDR3 nucleotides are TGCAGCGCCCAACGAGGCCCCGGGGAGCTGTTTTTT. The encoded protein is CSAQRGPGELFF.

The chain joins TRBV19 to TRBJ1-5, with D hard to call. Germline V gene data show CDR1 as LNHDA and CDR2 as SQIVND (reference sequence). The length of the CDR3 is 14 residues. The ends were cut back, 3 bases at V and 0 bases at J, with 6 bases in the middle. The CDR3 sequence: CASSMGGSNQPQHF. Written as DNA, the CDR3 is TGTGCCAGTAGTATGGGCGGTAGCAATCAGCCCCAGCATTTT.

The chain carries TRBV28 and TRBJ2-5, with no clear D. This CDR3 has 13 amino acids. CDR1 is MDHEN, CDR2 SYDVKM, per germline. The V end was cut by 2 bases, the J end by 2 bases, with 6 bases between. CDR3 loop: CASSLGSQETQYF. For the CDR3, the DNA is TGTGCCAGCAGTTTAGGGTCACAAGAGACCCAGTACTTC.

The sample holds a few counts of this clone. In DNA form, the CDR3 reads TGTGCCAGCAGTGATTCGTACGGGCTAGGTCAGCCCCAGCATTTT. Translated, it gives CASSDSYGLGQPQHF. The chain joins TRBV2 to TRBJ1-5; D gene unclear. The CDR3 is 15 residues long. CDR1 and CDR2 (germline): SNHLY, FYNNEI. Trimming pared 3 bases from V and 6 bases from J, leaving 15 bases between.